The text below deals with one T cell receptor beta chain. No cognate antigen has been identified for it. Nothing much larger sits one base from this clone, and base qualities are not available. This record belongs to a study of T cell responses to AZD1222 COVID-19 vaccine (TCRdb year 2021). With respect to the entire study: TCR sequencing covered 233 trial participants: 207 given two doses of AZD1222 and 26 given two doses of MenACWY control vaccine. Trial participants were enrolled into age subgroups of 18-55, 56-69 and 70-plus years, which contained 148, 28 and 57 TCR-sequenced participants, respectively. General study outcomes and caveats: After two AZD1222 doses, both the breadth and the depth of spike-specific TCRs were significantly higher than at day 0 and than in MenACWY recipients. Participants were mostly white British, with more females than males. The authors suggested clonal diversity may have been underestimated. Conclusions about previously exposed vaccinees are limited because only six or seven AZD1222 recipients were SARS-CoV-2 seropositive at baseline. Reportedly, close to half of the unique spike-specific TCRs recognized epitopes lying outside the regions that are mutated in the B.1.351 and B.1.1.7 variants. The whole spike protein was spanned by vaccine-associated CD4 TCRs, and dominant responses were seen in regions 160-218 and 743-854. The 56-69-year group was small, and its depth increase did not reach significance, likely because of low power. Because no day 14 peak-response samples were available, the repertoires could be characterized only after the peak T cell response.

The CDR3 regions of human TCRbeta chains were analyzed by immunosequencing. The study's processing was this. Repertoire TCRs were checked for matches against a reference library of SARS-CoV-2-specific TCRs that had been generated using the MIRA antigen-specificity platform. Breadth was defined as the fraction of unique TCRs that were SARS-CoV-2-associated, and depth was defined as the fraction of total T cells that were SARS-CoV-2-associated. Using the MIRA data, each spike-specific TCR was assigned both to the spike region to which the TCR was reactive and to a CD4 or CD8 class. Log10-transformed breadth and depth values were compared by one-way ANOVA with Sidak's multiple comparisons tests. TCRdb's version of the immuneACCESS table is confined to in-frame rearrangements and falls short of the full clone set. An unresolved V gene accounts for under half of the shortfall where checked; the remainder is of unknown origin. Clone size and the V and J calls come from that table; the DNA yielded D and trimming. This sample holds 100,000 or so clones; about 88% were observed only once. More than 5% of the sample is in the top ten clones.

From cysteine to phenylalanine, the CDR3 is 14 amino acids long. Kept here is only the CDR3 DNA, which spans 42 bases and is read in frame from base 1. V loses 4 bases of germline sequence and J loses 1 base, and the interval between the two ends is 10 bases. Sequences SGHVS (CDR1) and FQNEAQ (CDR2) are obtained from the germline V gene. The sample's time point label is to be understood as: about 28 days (+/-7) after the second vaccine dose. Because spike-specific TCR depth and breadth did not differ between the two schedules, AZD1222 recipients who got a second dose at roughly 4 weeks were pooled with those who got a second dose at roughly 12 weeks. The vaccinee samples were drawn from two UK trials, COV001 and COV002, one of which was a single-blind randomized controlled phase 2/3 trial testing AZD1222 (ChAdOx1 nCoV-19) in healthy adults. For TCRbeta chain sequencing, PBMC samples from trial participants were taken at day 0 and at day 28 after the second dose.

The sequence joins TRBV7-8 to TRBJ2-5; a tentative D match to TRBD1 spans 5 bases. The TCR comes from an adult who received the AZD1222 COVID-19 vaccine. The sample in question was peripheral blood, obtained 28 days after the second AZD1222 dose. DNA sequence: TGTGCCAGCAGCTGGAGACAGTTCCAAGAGACCCAGTACTTC. It codes for CASSWRQFQETQYF.